This record looks at one T cell receptor (beta chain) sequence and its context. The antigen remains unidentified. This sample is part of a study of response to subunit inactivated influenza vaccine. TCRdb reprocessed the RT-PCR reads with MiXCR, giving one entry per CDR3 protein. In the table there are 200,000 to 250,000 distinct CDR3 sequences, approximately 12% of which are singletons. Study findings and constraints: It was the authors' suggestion that each seasonal influenza vaccination recruits few new T cells.

Between the trimmed V and J ends, which lost 4 bases and 3 bases, there was a span of 14 bases. The CDR3 has 15 residues. Germline CDR1 is SEHNR and CDR2 is FQNEAQ (reference sequence). The sample here was non-naive T cells sorted from PBMCs, taken around two weeks before vaccination. The source is a man between 50 and 59 years old who received an inactivated influenza vaccine. The genes are TRBV7-9 and TRBJ2-3, with D possibly TRBD1 on 6 matching bases. The DNA for the CDR3 is TGTGCCAGCAGCTCTGCGCCGGACAGTACAGATACGCAGTATTTT. This codes for CASSSAPDSTDTQYF.